These 15 T cell receptor beta chains originate from one sample sequenced in a study of T cells expressing NK-cell markers. TCRdb reprocessed the 5' RACE reads and stores each CDR3 protein as one record, lacking DNA. Seen in this sample are about half a million distinct CDR3 sequences; the ten most common clones hold roughly 1.4%. Input material: blood T cells: a sorted CD56 or NKG2C T cell subset, CD4+ or CD8+ T cells, or bulk PBMC T cells (not recorded which). The receptor set was obtained from a woman aged 45-60 years in good health.

The V and J genes are TRBV20-1 and TRBJ1-1; TCRdb's D gene call, TRBD1, goes unchecked for lack of DNA. There are 15 residues in the CDR3. Germline V gene lookup returns CDR1 DFQATT and CDR2 SNEGSKA (reference sequence). The CDR3 region is CSASQTGGLNTEAFF.

The chain uses TRBV24-1 and TRBJ2-3; absent DNA, TCRdb's TRBD2 call cannot be checked. Per the germline V gene, CDR1 is KGHDR and CDR2 is SFDVKD. The CDR3 loop spans 17 amino acids. CDR3 residues: CATSEPPGLVGTDTQYF.

The rearrangement joins TRBV10-3 to TRBJ2-1; the TCRdb D gene call, TRBD2, has no DNA to confirm it. Germline assignment: CDR1 ENHRY and CDR2 SYGVKD. The CDR3 totals 15 residues. The CDR3 protein is CAIRGGLAGAHEQFF.

The J gene is TRBJ1-5, the V gene TRBV20-1; TCRdb returns TRBD1, unconfirmable since there is no DNA. The CDR3 covers 14 residues. The germline V gene encodes CDR1 DFQATT and CDR2 SNEGSKA (reference sequence). The CDR3 is CSARWSDRVPQQHF.

The J gene is TRBJ2-2, the V gene TRBV13; as DNA is missing, the TRBD1 call by TCRdb cannot be tested. This CDR3 is built from 15 residues. The germline V gene encodes CDR1 PRHDT and CDR2 FYEKMQ (reference sequence). The CDR3 sequence is CASSFLQVNTGELFF.

V gene TRBV6-5 combines with J gene TRBJ2-2; TCRdb's D gene call, TRBD2, goes unchecked for lack of DNA. The CDR3 is 17 residues long. The germline V gene encodes CDR1 MNHEY and CDR2 SVGAGI. The CDR3 protein is CASSFSLLAGYTGELFF.

V is TRBV12-3 or TRBV12-4 and J is TRBJ2-5; without DNA, the TCRdb call of TRBD1 cannot be checked. The CDR3 runs 15 residues. The CDR3 sequence: CASSRTNRARETQYF.

J is TRBJ2-3 and V is TRBV20-1. Germline V gene sequence: CDR1 DFQATT, CDR2 SNEGSKA (reference sequence). The CDR3 is made up of 12 amino acids. The CDR3 protein is CSAREGGELQYF.

This chain uses TRBV6-1 with TRBJ2-4. The CDR3 runs 15 residues. CDR1 and CDR2 (germline): MNHNS, SASEGT. This CDR3 is CASGVADLAKNIQYF.

V gene TRBV20-1 combines with J gene TRBJ2-7; TCRdb outputs TRBD1, but without DNA this stays unchecked. The CDR3 has 14 amino acids. CDR1 is DFQATT, CDR2 SNEGSKA, per germline (reference sequence). The CDR3 here is CSARDLRGGNEQYF.

This chain connects TRBV10-3 to TRBJ1-1. This CDR3 spans 13 amino acids. Germline CDR1 reads ENHRY; CDR2 reads SYGVKD. This CDR3 reads CAISGTGQREAFF.

J is TRBJ2-2 and V is TRBV3-1. The CDR3 loop spans 16 amino acids. Germline CDR1 is LGHDT and CDR2 is YNNKEL (reference sequence). The CDR3 is CASSQDTVLNTGELFF. The variable domain in full, completed from reference TRBV3-1 and TRBJ2-2, reads DTAVSQTPKYLVTQMGNDKSIKCEQNLGHDTMYWYKQDSKKFLKIMFSYNNKELIINETVPNRFSPKSPDKAHLNLHINSLELGDSAVYFCASSQDTVLNTGELFFGEGSRLTVL.

The chain uses TRBV11-2 and TRBJ2-2; without DNA, the TCRdb call of TRBD2 cannot be checked. Germline V CDR1 and CDR2: SGHAT, FQNNGV. The CDR3 is made up of 15 amino acids. The CDR3 spells CASRRLAGNTGELFF. The full variable domain, completed using reference TRBV11-2 and TRBJ2-2, is EAGVAQSPRYKIIEKRQSVAFWCNPISGHATLYWYQQILGQGPKLLIQFQNNGVVDDSQLPKDRFSAERLKGVDSTLKIQPAKLEDSAVYLCASRRLAGNTGELFFGEGSRLTVL.

The CDR3 is CASSSLLGASTDTQYF. The chain is built from TRBV6-5 and TRBJ2-3. This CDR3 has 16 residues. Germline CDR1 is MNHEY and CDR2 is SVGAGI.

The J gene is TRBJ2-5, the V gene TRBV4-1; TCRdb outputs TRBD2, but without DNA this stays unchecked. Germline CDR1 is MGHRA and CDR2 is YSYEKL. The CDR3 contains 15 residues. The CDR3 spells CASSQGLAGLETQYF.